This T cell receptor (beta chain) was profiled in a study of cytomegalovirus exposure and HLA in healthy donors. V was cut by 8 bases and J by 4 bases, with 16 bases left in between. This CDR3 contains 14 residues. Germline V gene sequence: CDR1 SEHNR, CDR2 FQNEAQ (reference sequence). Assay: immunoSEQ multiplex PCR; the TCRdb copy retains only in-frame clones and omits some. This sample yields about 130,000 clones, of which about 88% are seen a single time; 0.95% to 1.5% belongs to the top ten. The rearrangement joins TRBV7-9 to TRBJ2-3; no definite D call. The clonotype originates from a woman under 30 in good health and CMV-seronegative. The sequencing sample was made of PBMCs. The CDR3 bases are TGTGCCAGCGGCTATAGAGGCCCATCAGATACGCAGTATTTT. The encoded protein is CASGYRGPSDTQYF.